This T cell receptor beta chain was found in a study of T cells after yellow fever vaccination. This CDR3 region has 16 residues. The ends were cut back, 6 bases at V and 1 base at J, with 18 bases in the middle. MiXCR, run by TCRdb on the 5' RACE reads, gives a single entry per CDR3 protein. Of some 100,000 distinct CDR3 sequences listed, about 7.8% are singletons. This clonotype has a count of ten or more. The sequence came from a man aged 18 to 30 who received the YFV17D yellow fever vaccine. The chain combines TRBV12-3 or TRBV12-4 with TRBJ1-1; a weak D match, TRBD1 (6 bases). The sequencing used CD4+ T cells sorted from PBMCs, collected about 49 days after the first yellow fever vaccination. CDR3 DNA sequence: TGTGCCAGCAGACCCACTCAGGGGTTAGGGAACACTGAAGCTTTCTTT. Residues: CASRPTQGLGNTEAFF.